The clone carrying this T cell receptor beta chain was observed a handful of times. The antigen remains unidentified. This CDR3 is 16 amino acids long. From germline, CDR1 is MNHEY and CDR2 SVGEGT. V gave up 6 bases and J gave up 4 bases; unmatched junction bases: 6. This entry comes from a study of T cell repertoires in cytomegalovirus infection. For the study at large: Use of recently identified HLA-C-restricted and well-studied HLA-B-restricted CMV epitopes was part of the study.

General study results and limits: Across the ex vivo response, the dominant clonotypes were HLA-C-restricted CMV-specific TCR beta clonotypes.

TCRdb reprocessed the reads with MiXCR, giving one entry per CDR3 protein. The sample contains 650,000 to 900,000 distinct CDR3 sequences, 32% of which appear only once. The sequences come from cultured CD8+ T cells from PBMCs, collected from culture after CMV antigen stimulation. The TCR sequence derives from a human donor in good health (CMV status not recorded). Some clones in this sample may be carry-over from other donors' samples. This chain joins TRBV6-2 or TRBV6-3 and TRBJ2-1, with TRBD2 matching 13 bases. CDR3: CASRRLAGGLYNEQFF. In DNA form, the CDR3 reads TGTGCCAGCAGGAGACTAGCGGGGGGCCTATACAATGAGCAGTTCTTC.